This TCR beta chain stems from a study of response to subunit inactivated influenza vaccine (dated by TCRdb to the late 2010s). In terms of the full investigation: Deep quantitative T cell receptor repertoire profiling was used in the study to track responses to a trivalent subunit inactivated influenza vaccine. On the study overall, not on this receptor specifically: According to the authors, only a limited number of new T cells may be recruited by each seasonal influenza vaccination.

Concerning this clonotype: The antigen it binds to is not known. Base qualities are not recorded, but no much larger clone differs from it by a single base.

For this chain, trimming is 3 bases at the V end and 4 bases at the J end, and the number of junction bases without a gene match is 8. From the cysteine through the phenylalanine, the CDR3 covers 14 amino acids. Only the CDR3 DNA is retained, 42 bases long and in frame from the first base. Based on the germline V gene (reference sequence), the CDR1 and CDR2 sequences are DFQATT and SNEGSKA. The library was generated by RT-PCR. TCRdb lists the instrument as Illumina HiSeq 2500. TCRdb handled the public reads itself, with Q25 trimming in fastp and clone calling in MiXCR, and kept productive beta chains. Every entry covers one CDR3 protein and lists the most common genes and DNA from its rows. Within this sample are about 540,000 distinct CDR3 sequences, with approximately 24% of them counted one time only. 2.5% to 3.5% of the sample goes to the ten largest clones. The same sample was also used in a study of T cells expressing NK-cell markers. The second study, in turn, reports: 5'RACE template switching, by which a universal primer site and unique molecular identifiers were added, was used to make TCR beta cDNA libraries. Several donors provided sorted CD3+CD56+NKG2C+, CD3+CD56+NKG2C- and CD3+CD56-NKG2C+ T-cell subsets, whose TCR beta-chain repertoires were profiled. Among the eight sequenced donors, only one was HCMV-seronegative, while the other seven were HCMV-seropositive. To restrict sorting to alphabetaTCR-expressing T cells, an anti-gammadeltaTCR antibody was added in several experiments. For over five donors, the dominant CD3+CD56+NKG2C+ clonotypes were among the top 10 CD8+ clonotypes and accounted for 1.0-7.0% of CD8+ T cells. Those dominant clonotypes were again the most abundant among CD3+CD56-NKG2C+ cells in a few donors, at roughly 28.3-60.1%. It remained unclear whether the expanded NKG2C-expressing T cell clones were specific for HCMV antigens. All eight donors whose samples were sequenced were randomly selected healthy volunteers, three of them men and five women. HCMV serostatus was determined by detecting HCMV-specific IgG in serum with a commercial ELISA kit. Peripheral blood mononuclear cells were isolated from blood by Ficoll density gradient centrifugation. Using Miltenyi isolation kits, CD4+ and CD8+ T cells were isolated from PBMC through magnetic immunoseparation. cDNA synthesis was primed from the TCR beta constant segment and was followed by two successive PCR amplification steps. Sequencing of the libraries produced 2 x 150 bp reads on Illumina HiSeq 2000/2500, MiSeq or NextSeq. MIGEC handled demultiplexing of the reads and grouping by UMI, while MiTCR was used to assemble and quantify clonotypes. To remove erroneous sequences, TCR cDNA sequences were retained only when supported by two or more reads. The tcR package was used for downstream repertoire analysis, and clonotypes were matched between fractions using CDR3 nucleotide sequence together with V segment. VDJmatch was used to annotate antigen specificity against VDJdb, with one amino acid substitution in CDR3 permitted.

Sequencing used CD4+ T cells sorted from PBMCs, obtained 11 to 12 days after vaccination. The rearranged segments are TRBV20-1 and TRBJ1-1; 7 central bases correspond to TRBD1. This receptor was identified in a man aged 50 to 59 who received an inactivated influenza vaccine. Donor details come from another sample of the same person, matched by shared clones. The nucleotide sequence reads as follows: TGCAGTGCTAGCCGCCGATCAGGGGGCACTGAAGCTTTCTTT. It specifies CSASRRSGGTEAFF.